This T cell receptor beta chain derives from a study of blood T cell repertoires in COVID-19. TCRdb's table, derived via immunoSEQ multiplex PCR, lists solely in-frame clones and lacks some. Of 200,000 to 250,000 clones in the sample, 80% to 90% are singletons; the top ten hold approximately 14%. V shed 9 bases, J shed 4 bases, and the junction held 5 bases outside the gene matches. This CDR3 is 13 amino acids long. Looked up from germline, CDR1 is SEHNR and CDR2 is FQNEAQ (reference sequence). The TCR was taken from a woman in her forties or fifties with acute COVID-19. This rearrangement joins TRBV7-9 to TRBJ2-1, with 8 bases that match TRBD2. The source material was PBMCs or T cells enriched from blood (not recorded which). The CDR3 region is CASFPGGYNEQFF. As DNA, the CDR3 is TGTGCCAGTTTTCCGGGAGGGTACAATGAGCAGTTCTTC.